This T cell receptor beta chain originates from a study of shared T cell receptors in the human thymus. Trimming took off 7 bases at V and 0 bases at J, with 19 bases between the two ends. This CDR3 is built from 16 residues. In germline, CDR1 is SNHLY, CDR2 FYNNEI. Assay used: immunoSEQ multiplex PCR; TCRdb lists only in-frame clones, some missing. The sample gives approximately 490,000 clones, around three quarters of which show up once; about 0.014% is in the top ten. The same data also went into a second study, on human thymus T cells. That investigation notes: What appeared biased in thymic and blood repertoires was the usage of V and J genes.

The receptor comes from a boy in the first two years of life with a congenital heart defect. The specimen sequenced was thymocytes. The V and J genes are TRBV2 and TRBJ2-7, with a possible D match to TRBD1 (6 bases). The CDR3 protein is CASNIRTVESSYEQYF. CDR3 DNA: TGTGCCAGCAACATACGGACAGTAGAGAGCTCCTACGAGCAGTACTTC.